Below, 32 T cell receptor beta chains from the same sample are listed, as sequenced in a study of vaccination and CD4 T cells after COVID-19 (dated by TCRdb to the early 2020s). For these receptors, no antigen is known. The treatment or condition label corresponds to: approximately 9-day PBMC culture with coronavirus spike peptide pools or control peptides (ViraFEST assay). Library preparation employed PCR. Sequencer: Illumina iSeq 100. At the Johns Hopkins FTIC core, DNA from the cultured CD4+ T cells underwent TCR sequencing with the Oncomine TCR Beta short-read assay. TCRdb passed the public sequencing reads through fastp at Q25 and MiXCR, retaining productive beta sequences. Each CDR3 protein gets just one entry, which takes the most common genes and DNA from the rows behind it. Here the sample has about 14,000 distinct CDR3 sequences; around 40% occur a single time. Of the sample, less than 9% is held by the ten largest clones.

The specimen was CD4+ T cells from blood, cultured in vitro, collected after SARS-CoV-2 vaccination. The receptors shown here come from a human donor who had recovered from COVID-19.

The gene calls are TRBV6-2 or TRBV6-3 and TRBJ2-7; 8 bases are a match to TRBD1. This CDR3 region has 14 residues. V dropped 0 bases and J dropped 12; count of bases not matched to a gene: 10. Germline V gene sequence: CDR1 MNHEY, CDR2 SVGEGT. The CDR3, as DNA: TGTGCCAGCAGTTACTCCACCCCGGGACAGGTGCGGTACTTC. Amino acid sequence: CASSYSTPGQVRYF.

This chain connects TRBV20-1 to TRBJ2-7, with TRBD2 identical over 10 bases. V trimming: 6 bases; J trimming: 5 bases; junction bases outside the gene matches: 4. Germline V gene sequence: CDR1 DFQATT, CDR2 SNEGSKA (reference sequence). This CDR3 comprises 12 residues. The CDR3 is CSAEGLANEQYF. Written as DNA, the CDR3 is TGCAGTGCCGAGGGACTAGCGAACGAGCAGTACTTC.

This clonotype was found a few times. V is TRBV20-1 and J is TRBJ2-3; 9 bases are shared with TRBD2. The CDR3 is made up of 15 amino acids. V trimming: 5 bases; J trimming: 5 bases; junction bases outside the gene matches: 11. Per the germline V gene, CDR1 is DFQATT and CDR2 is SNEGSKA (reference sequence). The CDR3 sequence: CSALPASGTGDTQYF. CDR3 DNA sequence: TGCAGTGCTCTTCCTGCTAGCGGGACGGGAGATACGCAGTATTTT.

The rearrangement links TRBV20-1 to TRBJ1-2, with D uncertain. Per germline, CDR1 DFQATT and CDR2 SNEGSKA (reference sequence). The CDR3 totals 16 residues. The V and J ends lost 1 base and 0 bases respectively, with 15 bases between them. The CDR3 sequence: CSARVPMSVSNYGYTF. The CDR3 DNA is TGCAGTGCTAGAGTCCCCATGTCTGTCTCTAACTATGGCTACACCTTC.

The chain links TRBV20-1 to TRBJ2-1; 8 bases are shared with TRBD1. Trimming at V came to 4 bases and at J to 7 bases, leaving 18 bases not matched to a gene. The CDR3 runs to 17 residues. CDR1 and CDR2 from the germline V gene are DFQATT and SNEGSKA (reference sequence). The CDR3 region is CSAIDRTGRGGLNEQFF. The CDR3 DNA follows: TGCAGTGCTATAGACCGGACAGGGAGAGGGGGTTTGAATGAGCAGTTCTTC.

The chain links TRBV4-1 to TRBJ1-4; the D gene is possibly TRBD1 (6 bases). V gave up 0 bases and J gave up 8 bases, with 16 bases separating them. The CDR3 has 16 residues. Germline V gene sequence: CDR1 MGHRA, CDR2 YSYEKL. CDR3 sequence (DNA): TGCGCCAGCAGCCAAGACGGGTACAGGGAAATGGAAAAACTGTTTTTT. Translating it yields CASSQDGYREMEKLFF.

This clonotype was counted a few times. The chain links TRBV20-1 to TRBJ1-1; D is unresolved. Trimming took 4 bases from V and 0 from J, leaving 15 bases between them. Germline V CDR1 and CDR2: DFQATT, SNEGSKA (reference sequence). The CDR3 sequence is 15 residues long. The CDR3 DNA follows: TGCAGTGCTATTGGTACGGCAGTCCTGAACACTGAAGCTTTCTTT. Its protein product is CSAIGTAVLNTEAFF.

CDR3 amino acids: CASSSGWADTQYF. DNA of the CDR3: TGTGCCAGCTCTAGCGGGTGGGCTGATACGCAGTATTTT. The rearrangement uses TRBV5-4 and TRBJ2-3; 8 nucleotides agree with TRBD2. The trim removed 7 bases at V and 6 bases at J, leaving 7 bases unmatched. Per the germline V gene, CDR1 is SGHNT and CDR2 is YYREEE (reference sequence). This CDR3 region has 13 residues.

This clonotype was seen only a few times. This chain connects TRBV27 to TRBJ2-1, with D possibly being TRBD1 (5 bases). Germline assignment: CDR1 MNHEY and CDR2 SMNVEV (reference sequence). Between the trimmed V and J ends, which lost 0 bases and 4 bases, there was a span of 13 bases. This CDR3 has 16 residues. The CDR3 region has the DNA TGTGCCAGCAGTTTATCGAGGAGACAGAGATACAATGAGCAGTTCTTC. Protein product: CASSLSRRQRYNEQFF.

In this sample, this clonotype turned up a few times. V usage is TRBV12-3 or TRBV12-4 and J usage is TRBJ2-5; the match to TRBD2 covers 11 bases. With 1 base clipped from V and 7 bases from J, the junction kept 5 bases outside the gene matches. There are 15 residues in the CDR3. CDR3 nucleotide sequence: TGTGCCAGCAGTTTAGGTAGCGGGAGGGCCGGGACCCAGTACTTC. Its protein product is CASSLGSGRAGTQYF.

The CDR3 coding sequence is TGTGCCAGCAGACCACCGGGACAGGGAATCGAGCAGTACTTC. It codes for CASRPPGQGIEQYF. The chain employs TRBV6-1 and TRBJ2-7; 9 bases map to TRBD1. J gave up 6 bases and V 6 bases, and 9 bases lay outside the gene matches. The CDR3 loop spans 14 amino acids. CDR1 is MNHNS, CDR2 SASEGT, per germline.

This clonotype was counted between two and nine times. This chain joins TRBV6-1 and TRBJ2-3, with 11 nucleotides matching TRBD2. The V segment lost 6 bases and the J segment 3 bases; nucleotides outside the gene matches: 5. Germline V CDR1 and CDR2: MNHNS, SASEGT. The CDR3 covers 15 residues. In nucleotides, the CDR3 is TGTGCCAGCAGCAATAGCGGGAGGGGAACAGATACGCAGTATTTT. This translates into CASSNSGRGTDTQYF.

The CDR3 DNA follows: TGCAGTGCTGCCGGGACTAGCGGATACAATGAGCAGTTCTTC. Its translation: CSAAGTSGYNEQFF. V is TRBV20-1 and J is TRBJ2-1; 11 bases match TRBD2. CDR1 DFQATT and CDR2 SNEGSKA come from the germline V gene (reference sequence). CDR3 size: 14 residues. V gave up 5 bases and J gave up 4 bases; unmatched junction bases: 4.

This clonotype is medium-sized (0.01 to 0.1%). The chain is built from TRBV7-3 and TRBJ2-1; 9 bases align to TRBD2. The germline gives CDR1 SGHTA, CDR2 FQGTGA. This CDR3 contains 15 residues. Germline trimming cut 1 base from V and 4 bases from J; bases unmatched to any gene: 2. In nucleotides, the CDR3 is TGTGCCAGCAGCTTAAGACTAGCGGAATACAATGAGCAGTTCTTC. Its translation is CASSLRLAEYNEQFF.

This chain connects TRBV2 to TRBJ1-1; TRBD1 agrees at 7 bases. J was trimmed by 8 bases and V by 3 bases; bases with no gene match: 3. Germline CDR1 is SNHLY and CDR2 is FYNNEI. The CDR3 runs to 12 residues. Written as DNA, the CDR3 is TGTGCCAGCAGTGACGAGGGGGCAGAAGCTTTCTTT. It specifies CASSDEGAEAFF.

The genes are TRBV5-1 and TRBJ2-7, with 8 nucleotides matching TRBD1. CDR1 and CDR2 from the germline V gene are SGHRS and YFSETQ. Germline trimming cut 4 bases from V and 2 bases from J; bases unmatched to any gene: 14. The CDR3 is made up of 17 amino acids. The CDR3 loop is CASSLTHRTGSPYEQYF. In nucleotides, the CDR3 is TGCGCCAGCAGCCTAACCCATCGGACAGGGTCGCCCTACGAGCAGTACTTC.

The chain links TRBV7-2 to TRBJ2-7; 11 nucleotides align to TRBD2. After removal of 5 bases from V and 6 bases from J, the junction contained 6 bases not matched to a gene. Per the germline V gene, CDR1 is SGHTA and CDR2 is FQGNSA. The CDR3 spans 14 residues. CDR3 nucleotide sequence: TGTGCCAGCAGCAACAGACTAGCGGGGCCCGAGCAGTACTTC. Amino acids: CASSNRLAGPEQYF.

The V and J genes are TRBV21-1 and TRBJ2-1; TRBD1, the table's D call, was not compared with the DNA. TRBV21-1 is a recognized pseudogene. The CDR3 is made up of 15 amino acids. CDR3 amino acids: CASRGRFPRYNEQFF. Here the CDR3 DNA reads TGTGCCAGTAGGGGCCGATTCCCCCGATACAATGAGCAGTTCTTC.

This clonotype was detected a few times. This sequence joins TRBV27 and TRBJ2-1; D remains ambiguous. The CDR3 is made up of 11 amino acids. The germline V gene encodes CDR1 MNHEY and CDR2 SMNVEV (reference sequence). The V end lost 3 bases, the J end lost 7 bases, and 4 bases lay between the germline ends. This chain's CDR3 is CASSFMNEQFF. The CDR3 bases are TGTGCCAGCAGTTTTATGAATGAGCAGTTCTTC.

This clonotype was detected once. This may come from a read error, since a much larger clone is one base off. This chain joins TRBV7-9 and TRBJ2-4; a weak D match, TRBD1 (6 bases). The germline CDR1 and CDR2 sequences are SEHNR and FQNEAQ (reference sequence). The CDR3 spans 12 residues. CDR3 sequence: CTSTNRENIQYF. The CDR3 DNA reads TGTACCAGCACCAACAGGGAAAACATTCAGTACTTC.

The rearrangement joins TRBV7-2 to TRBJ1-4; D is possibly TRBD1 (6 bases). V was cut by 5 bases and J by 8 bases, with 12 bases left in between. Per the germline V gene, CDR1 is SGHTA and CDR2 is FQGNSA. The CDR3 consists of 13 residues. The DNA for the CDR3 is TGTGCCAGCAGCCCAGAGGGGGGGGAAAAACTGTTTTTT. This encodes CASSPEGGEKLFF. Together with reference TRBV7-2 and TRBJ1-4, the CDR3 gives the full variable domain: GAGVSQSPSNKVTEKGKDVELRCDPISGHTALYWYRQSLGQGLEFLIYFQGNSAPDKSGLPSDRFSAERTGGSVSTLTIQRTQQEDSAVYLCASSPEGGEKLFFGSGTQLSVL.

This chain connects TRBV2 to TRBJ1-2; D is ambiguous. V was trimmed by 4 bases and J by 4 bases, leaving 10 bases between them. CDR3 size: 13 residues. Germline V gene data show CDR1 as SNHLY and CDR2 as FYNNEI. The CDR3 sequence is CASSGEELYGYTF. Here the CDR3 DNA reads TGTGCCAGCAGTGGGGAAGAACTCTATGGCTACACCTTC.

This clonotype occurred a few times. This chain joins TRBV28 and TRBJ1-2; D gene uncertain. This CDR3 is built from 17 residues. Germline V gene data show CDR1 as MDHEN and CDR2 as SYDVKM. V was shortened by 6 bases and J by 4 bases, with 24 bases between the two germline ends. The CDR3 DNA follows: TGTGCCAGCAGCTGGGTTACTGGACTGACCTCCCCCTATGGCTACACCTTC. It translates to CASSWVTGLTSPYGYTF.

The chain's CDR3 is CAWSPGGYQPQHF. CDR3 DNA sequence: TGTGCCTGGAGCCCAGGGGGCTATCAGCCCCAGCATTTT. The chain employs TRBV30 and TRBJ1-5; 8 nucleotides line up with TRBD1. Germline CDR1 and CDR2: GTSNPN and SVGIG (reference sequence). The CDR3 is made up of 13 amino acids. V was clipped by 3 bases and J by 5 bases; unmatched bases: 3.

This chain uses TRBV29-1 with TRBJ2-2; D not resolved. The germline V and J ends were trimmed by 4 bases and 5 bases, with 2 bases remaining between them. CDR3 length equals 10 residues. Germline assignment: CDR1 SQVTM and CDR2 ANQGSEA. The CDR3 protein is CSVGTGELFF. As DNA, the CDR3 is TGCAGCGTTGGGACCGGGGAGCTGTTTTTT.

The chain couples TRBV7-8 to TRBJ1-1; perhaps TRBD1 as D (5 bases). The V end was cut by 7 bases, the J end by 1 base, with 10 bases between. The CDR3 length is 13 residues. Germline V gene sequence: CDR1 SGHVS, CDR2 FQNEAQ. The CDR3 spells CASTRGGNTEAFF. The CDR3 DNA reads TGTGCCAGCACCCGGGGGGGGAACACTGAAGCTTTCTTT.

This clonotype was counted a few times. The chain couples TRBV6-1 to TRBJ2-3; D may be TRBD2 (5 bases). V dropped 6 bases and J dropped 2 bases, with 21 bases sitting between them. CDR1 is MNHNS and CDR2 is SASEGT in the germline V gene. The CDR3 loop spans 17 amino acids. CDR3 amino acids: CASSLKRPRRVTDTQYF. The CDR3 DNA reads as TGTGCCAGCAGCCTAAAGCGGCCCCGTCGGGTCACAGATACGCAGTATTTT.

For the CDR3, the DNA is TGTGCCAGCAGTGATAGGTTGGGACTCAAATACGAGCAGTACTTC. Amino acids: CASSDRLGLKYEQYF. The chain is built from TRBV2 and TRBJ2-7; tentative D call: TRBD2 (6 bases). The CDR3 is 15 residues long. The germline V and J ends were trimmed by 3 bases and 4 bases, with 16 bases remaining between them. The V gene's germline CDR1 is SNHLY and CDR2 FYNNEI.

This clonotype was observed a handful of times. The genes are TRBV20-1 and TRBJ2-7, with D perhaps TRBD1 (8 bases). The CDR3 is 17 amino acids. Trimming cost V 2 bases and J 4 bases, with 24 bases left between them. Germline loops: CDR1 DFQATT, CDR2 SNEGSKA (reference sequence). CDR3 bases: TGCAGTGCTAGACGGACAGGGAGGGCCCCTGGTGAATACGAGCAGTACTTC. Protein sequence: CSARRTGRAPGEYEQYF.

This clonotype occurred a few times. The V gene is TRBV7-8, the J gene TRBJ2-5; 7 positions match TRBD1. The CDR3 is 14 amino acids. J gave up 7 bases and V 5 bases, and 10 bases lay outside the gene matches. Germline CDR1 reads SGHVS; CDR2 reads FQNEAQ. This CDR3 reads CASSTGTAQGTQYF. The CDR3 coding sequence is TGTGCCAGCAGCACCGGGACAGCCCAGGGGACCCAGTACTTC.

V gene TRBV15 combines with J gene TRBJ1-6; 9 nucleotides agree with TRBD1. This CDR3 comprises 17 residues. Germline V CDR1 and CDR2: LNHNV, YYDKDF (reference sequence). V lost 1 base and J lost 4; bases outside the gene matches: 5. CDR3 amino acids: CATSRVSGQGYNSPLHF. The CDR3 nucleotides are TGTGCCACCAGCAGAGTTTCAGGACAGGGGTATAATTCACCCCTCCACTTT.

J is TRBJ2-3 and V is TRBV20-1; no definite D call. The V gene's germline CDR1 is DFQATT and CDR2 SNEGSKA (reference sequence). Trimming pared 0 bases from V and 0 bases from J, leaving 7 bases between. This CDR3 has 14 residues. This CDR3 is CSARDILSTDTQYF. CDR3 in DNA: TGCAGTGCTAGAGATATTCTAAGCACAGATACGCAGTATTTT.